These T cell receptor beta chains were read from a single sample in a study of blood T cell repertoires in COVID-19. The table came from immunoSEQ multiplex PCR; TCRdb's copy has only in-frame clones and leaves some out. The sample yields 250,000 to 300,000 clones, 70% to 90% seen once. Input material: PBMCs or T cells enriched from blood (not recorded which). All receptors derive from a woman aged 45-59 years who had recovered from COVID-19. Each CDR3 is given with its conserved first and last residue. The D gene is left open where the match is weak.

D	V	J	CDR3
TRBD1	TRBV7-7	TRBJ2-1	CASSVRQGGTLDEQFF
NA	TRBV7-3	TRBJ1-1	CASSYGQTTEAFF
TRBD1	TRBV2	TRBJ2-1	CASSWTGGNEQFF
TRBD2	TRBV4-2	TRBJ2-3	CASSQDLAGVTDTQYF
NA	TRBV12-3/TRBV12-4	TRBJ1-2	CASSFLANYGYTF
NA	TRBV7-9	TRBJ1-1	CASSLATLTMNTEAFF
NA	TRBV30	TRBJ2-5	CAWSVRPGETQYF
TRBD1	TRBV20-1	TRBJ1-1	CSASQGDTEAFF
NA	TRBV3-1/TRBV3-2	TRBJ2-3	CASSQRQSDTQYF
TRBD2	TRBV28	TRBJ2-1	CASSPRTRYNEQFF
TRBD1	TRBV2	TRBJ1-2	CASSLGTGGSDGYTF
TRBD1	TRBV19	TRBJ1-1	CASSGDRGRDTEAFF
NA	TRBV6-5	TRBJ1-5	CASSLRRGGTNQPQHF
TRBD1	TRBV19	TRBJ2-5	CASSIPGQGQETQYF
NA	TRBV7-6	TRBJ1-1	CASSLRPTPTEAFF
TRBD2	TRBV27	TRBJ2-5	CASSRNGGETQYF